The sequence of this T cell receptor beta chain was determined in a study of glioma-infiltrating T cells after dendritic cell vaccination. Study-wide background: Patients had newly diagnosed or recurrent glioblastoma and received dendritic cell vaccines.

Only patients with spare fresh-frozen tumor and over two years of follow-up were included. No glioblastoma patient carried an isocitrate dehydrogenase mutation. V was pared by 6 bases and J by 3 bases, with 6 bases of the junction left unmatched. The CDR3 runs to 16 residues. In germline, CDR1 is KGHSH, CDR2 LQKENI. A single count supports this clone. Produced via immunoSEQ multiplex PCR; TCRdb's table is partial and in-frame only. Among approximately 67,000 clones listed, about 76% were seen once. Material: blood, obtained before dendritic cell vaccination. The receptor was derived from a human donor with glioblastoma. The rearrangement links TRBV18 to TRBJ2-1, with 12 bases identical to TRBD2. CDR3 nucleotide sequence: TGTGCCAGCTCCTTCGGACTAGCGGGGTTCTACAATGAGCAGTTCTTC. Amino acids: CASSFGLAGFYNEQFF.